The present T cell receptor (beta chain) was sequenced within a study of cytomegalovirus exposure and HLA in healthy donors. PCR involved 60 Vbeta and 13 Jbeta primers. Produced via immunoSEQ multiplex PCR; TCRdb's table is partial and in-frame only. The sample yields about 120,000 clones, 7% to 9.5% seen once. Study outcomes and limitations: Reportedly, a later analysis found an Asian-associated ancestry cluster had fewer N-insertions than the approximately 700-donor mean. Later analysis identified a missense DCLRE1C variant that was linked to TCR beta V- and J-gene trimming.

Germline V gene data show CDR1 as MNHNS and CDR2 as SASEGT. The J segment lost 2 bases and the V segment lost 5 bases, leaving 8 bases of the junction unmatched. This CDR3 has 15 residues. Regarding this clone: The antigen remains undetermined.

This chain uses TRBV6-1 with TRBJ2-7; 8 bases align to TRBD1. The sample was PBMCs. The source of this sequence is a woman between 40 and 50 years old in good health and CMV-seropositive. The CDR3 DNA reads as TGTGCCAGCAGTCCAGGGGGCGAAAGACCCTACGAGCAGTACTTC. Translation: CASSPGGERPYEQYF.